A single sample is the source of the 24 T cell receptor beta chains below, sequenced in a study of response to subunit inactivated influenza vaccine. From the RT-PCR reads, TCRdb called clonotypes with MiXCR, one entry per CDR3 protein. The table shows around 320,000 distinct CDR3 sequences, with about 20% occurring only once. The sequencing used PBMCs from blood, collected about 20 months after vaccination. Source of these receptors: a man between 50 and 69 years old who received an inactivated influenza vaccine.

This clonotype has just a few counts. This chain uses TRBV5-6 with TRBJ2-1; 8 bases agree with TRBD1. CDR3 size: 16 residues. V was pared by 4 bases and J by 4 bases, with 10 bases of the junction left unmatched. The V gene's germline CDR1 is SGHDT and CDR2 YYEEEE. The CDR3 here is CASSPTPGQAYNEQFF. CDR3 in DNA: TGTGCCAGCAGCCCAACGCCGGGACAGGCATACAATGAGCAGTTCTTC.

This clonotype has a handful of counts. The J gene is TRBJ1-3, the V gene TRBV9; D not certain. The length of the CDR3 is 15 residues. With 0 bases removed from V and 4 bases from J, the gap between germline ends came to 11 bases. Germline-derived CDR1 and CDR2 are SGDLS and YYNGEE. In DNA form, the CDR3 reads TGTGCCAGCAGCGTAGATTTGACACCAGGAAACACCATATATTTT. It encodes CASSVDLTPGNTIYF.

V is TRBV7-8 and J is TRBJ1-3; the D is unclear. Germline V gives CDR1 SGHVS, CDR2 FQNEAQ. The CDR3 is 14 amino acids. V dropped 6 bases and J dropped 0 bases, with 9 bases sitting between them. The CDR3 coding sequence is TGTGCCAGCAGTACGGGTCTCTCTGGAAACACCATATATTTT. This encodes CASSTGLSGNTIYF.

This clonotype was seen at least ten times. This chain links TRBV4-3 with TRBJ1-1; 7 positions agree with TRBD1. The CDR3 runs 16 residues. Trimming at V came to 1 base and at J to 6 bases, leaving 11 bases not matched to a gene. Germline CDR1 reads LGHNA; CDR2 reads YSLEER. This chain's CDR3 is CASSQGQGSIRSEAFF. CDR3 coding DNA: TGCGCCAGCAGCCAAGGACAGGGAAGTATCAGGTCTGAAGCTTTCTTT.

The chain joins TRBV10-2 to TRBJ1-6, with D possibly being TRBD1 (5 bases). The germline V gene encodes CDR1 WSHSY and CDR2 SAAADI. The CDR3 is 16 residues long. Trimming cost V 7 bases and J 10 bases, with 23 bases left between them. The CDR3, as DNA: TGCGCCAGCACCGATCGATTAGGGGCCTTTGGGTCACCCCTCCACTTT. This translates into CASTDRLGAFGSPLHF.

The chain couples TRBV10-2 to TRBJ1-1, with TRBD1 identical over 7 bases. The junction had 6 bases not matched to a gene; V was cut back by 4 bases and J by 4 bases. Germline V CDR1 and CDR2: WSHSY, SAAADI. The CDR3 contains 14 residues. The CDR3 protein is CASSGGGWATEAFF. CDR3 bases: TGCGCCAGCAGTGGAGGGGGCTGGGCCACTGAAGCTTTCTTT.

This clonotype was detected only a few times. The V gene is TRBV9, the J gene TRBJ2-2; 8 bases match TRBD2. The CDR3 is 15 amino acids. Trimming removed 0 bases from V and 4 bases from J; junction bases left unmatched: 2. In germline, CDR1 is SGDLS, CDR2 YYNGEE. For the CDR3, the DNA is TGTGCCAGCAGCGTAGCAAGCGGGGGCACCGGGGAGCTGTTTTTT. It is translated as CASSVASGGTGELFF.

J is TRBJ2-1 and V is TRBV10-3, with TRBD2 matching 10 bases. This CDR3 has 18 amino acids. Per the germline V gene, CDR1 is ENHRY and CDR2 is SYGVKD. Losses at the gene ends were 5 bases for V and 0 bases for J; bases not matched to a gene: 10. The CDR3 loop reads CAISPGRASGSSYNEQFF. The CDR3 DNA reads as TGTGCCATCAGTCCCGGGAGGGCTAGCGGGAGCTCCTACAATGAGCAGTTCTTC.

This clonotype was seen a handful of times. The V gene is TRBV5-1, the J gene TRBJ1-1, with D uncertain. The CDR3 is 15 amino acids. The V gene lost 0 bases and the J gene lost 4 bases, with 13 bases spanning the gap. Germline V gene sequence: CDR1 SGHRS, CDR2 YFSETQ. CDR3 in DNA: TGCGCCAGCAGCTTGGACAGTACGGGGAGCACTGAAGCTTTCTTT. As protein: CASSLDSTGSTEAFF.

This clonotype appeared a few times. This chain connects TRBV5-1 to TRBJ1-5; D ambiguous. This CDR3 has 14 residues. Germline V gene data show CDR1 as SGHRS and CDR2 as YFSETQ. Trimming shortened V by 0 bases and J by 3 bases, and 7 bases separated the two germline ends. The CDR3 loop reads CASSLDGLNQPQHF. The DNA for the CDR3 is TGCGCCAGCAGCTTGGACGGACTCAATCAGCCCCAGCATTTT.

Ten or more counts support this clonotype. The chain joins TRBV12-3 or TRBV12-4 to TRBJ1-1; no reliable D call. The length of the CDR3 is 15 residues. Trimming shortened V by 5 bases and J by 1 base, and 14 bases separated the two germline ends. The CDR3 coding sequence is TGTGCCAGCAGTCCATCGGGCTTCCCGAACACTGAAGCTTTCTTT. Amino acid sequence: CASSPSGFPNTEAFF.

This clonotype occurred many times. The chain links TRBV5-1 to TRBJ1-4, with D possibly matching TRBD1 (6 bases). Trimming left V 1 base short and J 2 bases short, with 12 bases between. The CDR3 consists of 16 residues. Germline V gene data show CDR1 as SGHRS and CDR2 as YFSETQ. Here the CDR3 reads CASSLRARGTNEKLFF. DNA of the CDR3: TGCGCCAGCAGCTTGCGTGCGAGGGGGACTAATGAAAAACTGTTTTTT.

V gene TRBV6-1 combines with J gene TRBJ2-2; 9 bases are a match to TRBD1. Germline V gene lookup returns CDR1 MNHNS and CDR2 SASEGT. CDR3 length equals 15 residues. The trim removed 5 bases at V and 4 bases at J, leaving 5 bases unmatched. The DNA of the CDR3 is TGTGCCAGCAGTCGGGACAGGGCGGCCACCGGGGAGCTGTTTTTT. Protein product: CASSRDRAATGELFF.

This clonotype was found many times. This chain joins TRBV20-1 and TRBJ1-1; D gene unclear. This CDR3 contains 13 residues. Germline V gene data show CDR1 as DFQATT and CDR2 as SNEGSKA (reference sequence). With 4 bases removed from V and 4 bases from J, the gap between germline ends came to 13 bases. The CDR3 region is CSAISGGGTEAFF. The CDR3 DNA reads as TGCAGTGCTATCTCCGGCGGTGGCACTGAAGCTTTCTTT.

The rearrangement joins TRBV7-9 to TRBJ1-2; possible D gene TRBD1, 6 bases. V dropped 5 bases and J dropped 3 bases, with 10 bases sitting between them. The germline gives CDR1 SEHNR, CDR2 FQNEAQ (reference sequence). There are 13 residues in the CDR3. CDR3 amino acids: CASSRDTHYGYTF. DNA for the CDR3: TGTGCCAGCAGCCGGGACACTCACTATGGCTACACCTTC.

This clonotype was seen a few times. The gene calls are TRBV20-1 and TRBJ1-4; D remains unclear. Trimming removed 6 bases at V and 7 bases at J, with 21 bases between. The CDR3 totals 15 residues. Germline V gene sequence: CDR1 DFQATT, CDR2 SNEGSKA (reference sequence). In DNA form, the CDR3 reads TGCAGTGCGAAATTGTGGAGGTGGGGAGGTGAAAAACTGTTTTTT. Encoded protein: CSAKLWRWGGEKLFF.

This clonotype was seen at least ten times. CDR3 region: CARGAKGSTYGYTF. CDR3 in DNA: TGTGCCAGGGGGGCGAAGGGGTCAACCTATGGCTACACCTTC. The J gene is TRBJ1-2, the V gene TRBV10-3; D is possibly TRBD1 (6 bases). The CDR3 is made up of 14 amino acids. Germline V CDR1 and CDR2: ENHRY, SYGVKD. V gave up 10 bases and J gave up 4 bases, with 19 bases separating them.

Regarding this clonotype: A read error is likely, as this CDR3 ends without the conserved phenylalanine or tryptophan. The CDR3 DNA is TGCAGTGCTAGCGGACTAGCGGAGAACACCGGGGAGCTGTTTTCT. It specifies CSASGLAENTGELFS. The chain uses TRBV20-1 and TRBJ2-2; 10 bases agree with TRBD2. V shed 3 bases, J shed 1 base, and the junction held 2 bases outside the gene matches. The V gene's germline CDR1 is DFQATT and CDR2 SNEGSKA (reference sequence). This CDR3 has 15 amino acids.

There are a few counts of this clonotype. CDR3 sequence (DNA): TGTGCCAGCAGCCCAGGGACAGGGTGGACCCAGTACTTC. Its protein is CASSPGTGWTQYF. V is TRBV11-2 and J is TRBJ2-5; the match to TRBD1 covers 9 bases. The CDR3 is 13 residues long. After removal of 5 bases from V and 7 bases from J, the junction contained 5 bases not matched to a gene. CDR1 SGHAT and CDR2 FQNNGV come from the germline V gene.

This clonotype was detected only a few times. This sequence joins TRBV5-1 and TRBJ2-1; 11 nucleotides align to TRBD2. V shed 5 bases and J 0 bases; nucleotides not matched to a gene: 4. The CDR3 sequence is 16 residues long. The germline V gene encodes CDR1 SGHRS and CDR2 YFSETQ. The DNA of the CDR3 is TGCGCCAGCAGTACTAGCGGGGGTAGCTCCTACAATGAGCAGTTCTTC. It codes for CASSTSGGSSYNEQFF.

This clonotype appeared a few times. The V call is TRBV6-1, the J call TRBJ2-7; D call uncertain. The CDR3 runs 14 residues. The germline gives CDR1 MNHNS, CDR2 SASEGT. With 7 bases removed from V and 2 bases from J, the gap between germline ends came to 15 bases. CDR3: CASKVTFDTYEQYF. For the CDR3, the DNA is TGTGCCAGCAAAGTGACTTTTGACACCTACGAGCAGTACTTC.

This clonotype was seen many times. This sequence joins TRBV20-1 and TRBJ1-5; 12 nucleotides align to TRBD1. The germline V gene has CDR1 DFQATT and CDR2 SNEGSKA (reference sequence). The CDR3 has 15 residues. Trimming cost V 3 bases and J 7 bases; bases outside gene matches: 7. CDR3 loop: CSASDRDRGRQPQHF. In DNA form, the CDR3 reads TGCAGTGCTAGCGATAGGGACAGGGGGCGCCAGCCCCAGCATTTT.

This clonotype has just a few counts. The V and J genes are TRBV7-6 and TRBJ1-1, with 8 nucleotides matching TRBD1. The junction had 5 bases not matched to a gene; V was cut back by 7 bases and J by 1 base. This CDR3 has 14 amino acids. Germline V gene lookup returns CDR1 SGHVS and CDR2 FNYEAQ. The CDR3 DNA follows: TGTGCCAGCACCGCAGGGGGCCGGAACACTGAAGCTTTCTTT. Translated: CASTAGGRNTEAFF.

The V and J genes are TRBV3-1 and TRBJ2-5, with 7 nucleotides matching TRBD2. The CDR3 spans 17 residues. V lost 0 bases to trimming and J lost 1 base; unmatched junction nucleotides: 8. Germline-derived CDR1 and CDR2 are LGHDT and YNNKEL (reference sequence). The CDR3 nucleotides read TGTGCCAGCAGCCAAGATACGAGGGAGGGAGTCCAAGAGACCCAGTACTTC. Encoded protein: CASSQDTREGVQETQYF.